The clone carrying this TCR beta chain appeared a few times. This entry comes from a study of blood T cell repertoires in COVID-19. Generated by immunoSEQ multiplex PCR, the TCRdb table keeps only in-frame clones and is missing some. Of 150,000 to 200,000 clones listed, 70% to 80% are singletons. CDR1 is SQVTM, CDR2 ANQGSEA, per germline. Trimming cost V 4 bases and J 4 bases; bases outside gene matches: 3. The CDR3 sequence is 13 residues long. The sequence was collected from a middle-aged man who had recovered from COVID-19. This sequence joins TRBV29-1 and TRBJ2-5; TRBD1 agrees at 10 bases. The sample consisted of peripheral blood. In DNA, the CDR3 is TGCAGCGTTGCCCGACAGGGGGCAGAGACCCAGTACTTC. Protein sequence: CSVARQGAETQYF.